This T cell receptor beta chain is drawn from a study of blood T cell repertoires in COVID-19 (dated by TCRdb to the early 2020s). Notes on the research overall: Samples covering the acute and convalescent phases of COVID-19 were provided by collaborators in the United States, Italy and Spain. Where HLA class I and class II types were available, the types were taken from metadata supplied by the sample provider, not from assay-based typing. The material from the prospective study consisted of cDNA or gDNA derived from T cells, B-cell-depleted T cells, or PBMCs. The sample metadata nearly always contained a de-identified subject ID, COVID-19 status, age in years and sex. The dataset comprised deeply sampled blood TCRbeta repertoires from subjects exposed to, actively infected with, or recovered from COVID-19. The repertoires were released in a freely available public database meant as a resource for research on the immune response to SARS-CoV-2. Samples came from the ongoing ImmuneRACE study (first 160 participants) plus 1,254 subjects from 6 global collaborators.

Each collaborating institution followed its own protocols to collect whole blood in K2EDTA tubes. For TCRbeta analysis, collaborators shipped samples as frozen whole blood, isolated PBMCs, or DNA extracted from either of those sample types. TCRbeta CDR3 regions were amplified from genomic DNA by means of the immunoSEQ Assay, a bias-controlled multiplex PCR. The original pipeline was this. Nucleated cell counts per sample were estimated from amplification of reference gene primers within the assay. To quantify the absolute abundance of each unique TCRbeta CDR3 rearrangement, sequence reads were collapsed and filtered. Productive Simpson clonality was computed per sample as the square root of Simpson's diversity index over productive rearrangements. The source is immuneACCESS, and TCRdb retained only in-frame sequences with V and J called. Part of the clones is not carried over; for the studies checked, unresolved V genes explain less than half of this, and the remainder is unexplained. The V and J calls and the clone size are those of that table, but D and trimming were determined from the DNA. For this sample the table gives more than 200,000 clones, of which approximately 80% were detected only once. The top ten clones comprise around 30% of the sample.

Turning to this clone: The clone's antigen remains unknown. There are no base qualities to consult, and no much larger clone falls within one base.

Findings and caveats that apply to the study as a whole: How much clinical and demographic metadata was included differed by source and by participant, and the metadata was provided uncurated.

The CDR3 holds 20 amino acids from the cysteine to the phenylalanine. Only the CDR3 portion is preserved as DNA: 60 bases, with reading frame beginning at the first base. This receptor was obtained from a man in his forties with acute or convalescent COVID-19. The sequencing input was peripheral blood. The chain uses TRBV21-1 and TRBJ1-3; no check of the table's D call, TRBD1, against the DNA was made. TRBV21-1 is a pseudogene. The nucleotides read TGTGCCAGCAGCAAAAGGGACAGGGAAGTTGGGGGATCATCTGGAAACACCATATATTTT. This translates into CASSKRDREVGGSSGNTIYF.